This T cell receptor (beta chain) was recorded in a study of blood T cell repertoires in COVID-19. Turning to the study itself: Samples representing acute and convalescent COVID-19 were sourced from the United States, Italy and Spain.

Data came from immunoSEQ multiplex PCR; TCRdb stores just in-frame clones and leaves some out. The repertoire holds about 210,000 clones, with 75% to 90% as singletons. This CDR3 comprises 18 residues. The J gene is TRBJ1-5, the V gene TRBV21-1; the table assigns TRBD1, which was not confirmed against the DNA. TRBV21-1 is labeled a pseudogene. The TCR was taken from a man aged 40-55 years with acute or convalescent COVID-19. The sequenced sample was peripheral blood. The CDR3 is CASSKAGTGTHSNQPQHF. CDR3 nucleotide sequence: TGTGCCAGCAGCAAAGCGGGGACAGGGACGCACAGCAATCAGCCCCAGCATTTT.